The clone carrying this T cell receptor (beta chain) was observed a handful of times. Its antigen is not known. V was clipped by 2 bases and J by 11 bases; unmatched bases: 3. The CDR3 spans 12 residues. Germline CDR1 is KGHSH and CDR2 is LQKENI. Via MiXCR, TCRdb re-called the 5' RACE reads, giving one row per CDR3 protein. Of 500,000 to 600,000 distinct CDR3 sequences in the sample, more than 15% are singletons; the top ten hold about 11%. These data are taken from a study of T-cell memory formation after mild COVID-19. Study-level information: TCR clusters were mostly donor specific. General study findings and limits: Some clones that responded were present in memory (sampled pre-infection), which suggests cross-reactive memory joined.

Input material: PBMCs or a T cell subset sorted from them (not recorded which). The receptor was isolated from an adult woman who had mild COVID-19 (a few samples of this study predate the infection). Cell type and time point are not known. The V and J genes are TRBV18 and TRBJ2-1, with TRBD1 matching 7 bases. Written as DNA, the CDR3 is TGTGCCAGCTCACCAGGGGACAGTAAGCAGTTCTTC. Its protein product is CASSPGDSKQFF. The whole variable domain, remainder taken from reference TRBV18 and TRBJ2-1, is NAGVMQNPRHLVRRRGQEARLRCSPMKGHSHVYWYRQLPEEGLKFMVYLQKENIIDESGMPKERFSAEFPKEGPSILRIQQVVRGDSAAYFCASSPGDSKQFFGPGTRLTVL.